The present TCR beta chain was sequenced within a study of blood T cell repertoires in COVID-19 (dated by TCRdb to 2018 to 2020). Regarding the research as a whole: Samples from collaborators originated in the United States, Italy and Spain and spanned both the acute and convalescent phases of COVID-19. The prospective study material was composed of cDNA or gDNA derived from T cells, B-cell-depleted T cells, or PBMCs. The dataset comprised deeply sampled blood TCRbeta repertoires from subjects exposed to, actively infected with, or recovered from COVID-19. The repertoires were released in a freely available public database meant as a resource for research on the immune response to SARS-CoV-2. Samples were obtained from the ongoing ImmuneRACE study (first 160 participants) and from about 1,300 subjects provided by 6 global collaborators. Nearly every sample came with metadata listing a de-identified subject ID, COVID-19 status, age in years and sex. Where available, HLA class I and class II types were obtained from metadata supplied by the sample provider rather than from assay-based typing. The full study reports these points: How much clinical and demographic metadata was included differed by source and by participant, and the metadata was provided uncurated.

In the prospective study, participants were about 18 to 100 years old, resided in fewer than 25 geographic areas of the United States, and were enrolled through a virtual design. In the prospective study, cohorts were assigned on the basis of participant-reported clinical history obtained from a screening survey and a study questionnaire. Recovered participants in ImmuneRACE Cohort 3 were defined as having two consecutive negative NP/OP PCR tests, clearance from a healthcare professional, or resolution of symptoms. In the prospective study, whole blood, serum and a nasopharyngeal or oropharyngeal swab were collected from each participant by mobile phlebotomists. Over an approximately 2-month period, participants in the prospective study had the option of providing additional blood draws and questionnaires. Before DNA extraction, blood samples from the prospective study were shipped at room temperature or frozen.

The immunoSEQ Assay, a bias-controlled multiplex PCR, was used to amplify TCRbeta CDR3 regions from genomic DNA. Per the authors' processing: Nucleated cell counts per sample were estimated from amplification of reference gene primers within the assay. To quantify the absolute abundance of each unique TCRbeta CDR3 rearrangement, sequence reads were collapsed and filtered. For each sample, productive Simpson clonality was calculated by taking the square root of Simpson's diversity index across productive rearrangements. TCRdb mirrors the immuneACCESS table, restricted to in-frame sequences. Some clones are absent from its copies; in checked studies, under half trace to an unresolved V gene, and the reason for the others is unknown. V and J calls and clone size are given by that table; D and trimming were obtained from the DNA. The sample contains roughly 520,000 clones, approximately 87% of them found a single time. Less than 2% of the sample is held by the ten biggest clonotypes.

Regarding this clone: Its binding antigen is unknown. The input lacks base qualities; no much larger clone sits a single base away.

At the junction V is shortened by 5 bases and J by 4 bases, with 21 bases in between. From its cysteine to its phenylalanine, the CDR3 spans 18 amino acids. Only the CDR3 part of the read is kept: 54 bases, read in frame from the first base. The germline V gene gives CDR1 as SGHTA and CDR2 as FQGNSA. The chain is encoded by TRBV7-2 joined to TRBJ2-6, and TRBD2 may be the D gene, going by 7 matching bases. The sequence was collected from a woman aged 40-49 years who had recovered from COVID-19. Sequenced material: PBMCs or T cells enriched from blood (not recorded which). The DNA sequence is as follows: TGTGCCAGCAGCCCCGAGCGGAGGGGGAGGGCCGGGGCCAACGTCCTGACTTTC. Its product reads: CASSPERRGRAGANVLTF.